A selection of T cell receptor beta chains follows, all from one sample in a study of blood T cells in healthy people across ages. One entry per CDR3 protein results from TCRdb running MiXCR on the 5' RACE reads. The sample comprises approximately 810,000 distinct CDR3 sequences, about 37% of which are singletons, and about an eighth rests with the top ten. The sequencing sample was made of blood. Receptors were obtained from a young man in good health. Each CDR3 is given without its conserved first and last residue. Each record gives: CDR3 protein, V gene, clone size. A clone size is listed for some rows: how often the clone was seen (once, few, many), or a class if it is expanded.

cdr3_aa: ASSLVKEKLF
v_call: TRBV13
clone_size: .

cdr3_aa: ASSLVTGTAGELF
v_call: TRBV7-2
clone_size: .

cdr3_aa: ASSQDFWGTPTDTQY
v_call: TRBV4-1
clone_size: few

cdr3_aa: ASSYSWRSQETQY
v_call: TRBV6-2/TRBV6-3
clone_size: .

cdr3_aa: ATSRDFQETQY
v_call: TRBV15
clone_size: .

cdr3_aa: ASSLEYTGETNEKLF
v_call: TRBV12-3/TRBV12-4
clone_size: .

cdr3_aa: SVVVGGAAF
v_call: TRBV29-1
clone_size: once

cdr3_aa: ASSLLGVKGPDTQY
v_call: TRBV5-1
clone_size: few

cdr3_aa: ATARVVGEKLF
v_call: TRBV4-1
clone_size: few

cdr3_aa: SASRDYNSPLH
v_call: TRBV20-1
clone_size: few

cdr3_aa: ASSLVRGPTDTQY
v_call: TRBV27
clone_size: few

cdr3_aa: ASGGEEKLF
v_call: TRBV6-9
clone_size: .

cdr3_aa: ATSRGGDGGTEAF
v_call: TRBV15
clone_size: .

cdr3_aa: ASSEGGREQF
v_call: TRBV2
clone_size: many

cdr3_aa: ASSLSRTSGGRTDTQY
v_call: TRBV11-2
clone_size: .

cdr3_aa: SARRGRANTEAF
v_call: TRBV20-1
clone_size: .

cdr3_aa: STARDNTYEQY
v_call: TRBV20-1
clone_size: .

cdr3_aa: ASSSRDRGTGEQY
v_call: TRBV7-2
clone_size: .

cdr3_aa: ASSPGDGYNSPLH
v_call: TRBV7-9
clone_size: .

cdr3_aa: ASVGGGRDEQF
v_call: TRBV6-1
clone_size: .

cdr3_aa: ASSLSEGYYEQY
v_call: TRBV5-1
clone_size: many

cdr3_aa: ASRPTGFDEQF
v_call: TRBV27
clone_size: few

cdr3_aa: ASGPQSYTDTQY
v_call: TRBV7-9
clone_size: .

cdr3_aa: ASSLVTVNQPQH
v_call: TRBV7-2
clone_size: few

cdr3_aa: ASSQVLPDTQY
v_call: TRBV4-1
clone_size: few

cdr3_aa: ASSAWDTQY
v_call: TRBV6-5
clone_size: few

cdr3_aa: ASSLAASGDTQY
v_call: TRBV7-2
clone_size: .

cdr3_aa: ASSLSGGLGQETQY
v_call: TRBV7-2
clone_size: few

cdr3_aa: ASSLATDWSNEQF
v_call: TRBV7-2
clone_size: .

cdr3_aa: ASSSQTSGGYNEQF
v_call: TRBV7-7
clone_size: few

cdr3_aa: ASTLLAGQGTDTQY
v_call: TRBV28
clone_size: .

cdr3_aa: SSSSPGLAGPTDTQY
v_call: TRBV7-9
clone_size: .

cdr3_aa: ASMGDRTYEQY
v_call: TRBV7-2
clone_size: .

cdr3_aa: ASRSPSGNTGELF
v_call: TRBV28
clone_size: .

cdr3_aa: ASSLDKDGQF
v_call: TRBV2
clone_size: once

cdr3_aa: SVGLRQGSEAF
v_call: TRBV29-1
clone_size: .

cdr3_aa: ASSKDGADYEQY
v_call: TRBV5-1
clone_size: .

cdr3_aa: SARGRPYNEQF
v_call: TRBV20-1
clone_size: .

cdr3_aa: ASNDRTGIAKNIQY
v_call: TRBV6-6
clone_size: many

cdr3_aa: PCSQTSSGKNIQY
v_call: TRBV5-1
clone_size: .

cdr3_aa: ASSSFRAGTDTQY
v_call: TRBV5-1
clone_size: .

cdr3_aa: SASVSEAQY
v_call: TRBV20-1
clone_size: .

cdr3_aa: ASSSSNLNYGYT
v_call: TRBV5-6
clone_size: .